This entry lists 15 T cell receptor beta chains sequenced from one sample in a study of T cell responses to AZD1222 COVID-19 vaccine. Libraries were prepared by immunoSEQ multiplex PCR; TCRdb keeps only in-frame clonotypes and omits some of them. The table includes under 150,000 clones, around 90% detected once. The sequenced sample was peripheral blood, obtained on day 0 of AZD1222 vaccination. These receptors came from an adult in good health.

The chain is built from TRBV9 and TRBJ2-3; 9 bases are shared with TRBD2. Germline lookup yields CDR1 SGDLS and CDR2 YYNGEE. Trimming at V came to 0 bases and at J to 4 bases, leaving 6 bases not matched to a gene. The CDR3 totals 16 residues. CDR3 coding DNA: TGTGCCAGCAGCGTAGTTAGCGGGGGATTCCCAGATACGCAGTATTTT. Protein product: CASSVVSGGFPDTQYF.

The rearrangement links TRBV5-1 to TRBJ1-6; 7 nucleotides align to TRBD1. The germline gives CDR1 SGHRS, CDR2 YFSETQ. V was pared by 0 bases and J by 9 bases, with 15 bases of the junction left unmatched. The CDR3 runs to 18 residues. CDR3 coding DNA: TGCGCCAGCAGCTTGGAGGGACCGGGACAGTTTTTTGGTTCACCCCTCCACTTT. Translating it yields CASSLEGPGQFFGSPLHF.

The rearrangement links TRBV6-6 to TRBJ2-5; D remains unclear. Looked up from germline, CDR1 is MNHNY and CDR2 is SVGAGI (reference sequence). This CDR3 region has 15 residues. V shed 5 bases and J shed 5 bases, with 18 bases lying between them. The CDR3 bases are TGTGCCAGCAGTGATCGAGGACGGACGGTGGAGACCCAGTACTTC. Translated: CASSDRGRTVETQYF.

The rearrangement uses TRBV7-3 and TRBJ2-2; TRBD2 agrees at 7 bases. Germline V gives CDR1 SGHTA, CDR2 FQGTGA. This CDR3 is built from 17 residues. J lost 0 bases, V lost 4 bases, and 8 bases had no gene match. CDR3 bases: TGTGCCAGCAGCTCTTCTCGGGAGGCTTCGAACACCGGGGAGCTGTTTTTT. Translation: CASSSSREASNTGELFF. Filled out from reference TRBV7-3 and TRBJ2-2, the complete variable domain reads GAGVSQTPSNKVTEKGKYVELRCDPISGHTALYWYRQSLGQGPEFLIYFQGTGAADDSGLPNDRFFAVRPEGSVSTLKIQRTERGDSAVYLCASSSSREASNTGELFFGEGSRLTVL.

V and J are TRBV3-1 (or the pseudogene TRBV3-2) and TRBJ1-1; D remains ambiguous. CDR3 length: 13 amino acids. Trimming removed 4 bases at V and 4 bases at J, with 10 bases between. Germline-derived CDR1 and CDR2 are LGHDT and YNNKEL (reference sequence). CDR3 loop: CASSLTVSTEAFF. CDR3 coding DNA: TGTGCCAGCAGCCTTACAGTGTCCACTGAAGCTTTCTTT.

The V call is TRBV5-1, the J call TRBJ1-5, with a tentative D call TRBD1 (5 bases). Trimming removed 4 bases from V and 8 bases from J, with 19 bases in between. Germline V gives CDR1 SGHRS, CDR2 YFSETQ. The CDR3 runs to 15 residues. CDR3 in amino acids: CASSPQALPGEPQHF. CDR3 sequence (DNA): TGCGCCAGCAGCCCCCAGGCCCTGCCGGGGGAGCCCCAGCATTTT.

The chain is built from TRBV6-5 and TRBJ1-1; D gene unclear. V lost 9 bases, J lost 1 base, and 9 bases lay in between. The CDR3 runs to 12 residues. CDR1 is MNHEY and CDR2 is SVGAGI in the germline V gene. CDR3 sequence: CASRRGNTEAFF. The CDR3 DNA is TGTGCCAGTCGGCGGGGGAACACTGAAGCTTTCTTT.

This rearrangement joins TRBV7-2 to TRBJ2-5; D is possibly TRBD2 (6 bases). This CDR3 is built from 13 residues. Trimming removed 5 bases at V and 5 bases at J, with 12 bases between. In germline, CDR1 is SGHTA, CDR2 FQGNSA. The CDR3 bases are TGTGCCAGCAGCCTCCGACTAGATGAGACCCAGTACTTC. It yields the protein CASSLRLDETQYF.

The rearrangement links TRBV28 to TRBJ1-2; no clear D gene. The CDR3 is 14 residues long. V was clipped by 6 bases and J by 2 bases, with 13 bases between them. CDR1 MDHEN and CDR2 SYDVKM come from the germline V gene. The CDR3 DNA follows: TGTGCCAGCAGAGTAGGAAGATTGAACTATGGCTACACCTTC. As protein: CASRVGRLNYGYTF.

CDR3: CASSGPQNTEAFF. CDR3 in DNA: TGCGCCAGCAGTGGCCCCCAGAACACTGAAGCTTTCTTT. V gene TRBV5-1 combines with J gene TRBJ1-1; no reliable D call. The CDR3 extends over 13 amino acids. V gave up 5 bases and J gave up 1 base, with 9 bases separating them. Germline V CDR1 and CDR2: SGHRS, YFSETQ.

V gene TRBV19 combines with J gene TRBJ2-7, with 8 nucleotides matching TRBD1. This CDR3 is 16 amino acids long. Trimming at V came to 3 bases and at J to 6 bases, leaving 13 bases not matched to a gene. CDR1 is LNHDA and CDR2 is SQIVND in the germline V gene (reference sequence). In DNA form, the CDR3 reads TGTGCCAGTAGTATTCCCTATGGACAGGGAGATTTCGAGCAGTACTTC. It translates to CASSIPYGQGDFEQYF.

CDR3 loop: CASSTASPFGYTF. The CDR3 nucleotides read TGTGCCAGTAGTACGGCGAGCCCATTTGGCTACACCTTC. The chain employs TRBV19 and TRBJ1-2; D is unclear. The germline gives CDR1 LNHDA, CDR2 SQIVND (reference sequence). Trimming removed 4 bases at V and 7 bases at J, with 13 bases between. This CDR3 spans 13 amino acids. The complete variable domain, with remaining parts taken from reference TRBV19 and TRBJ1-2, reads DGGITQSPKYLFRKEGQNVTLSCEQNLNHDAMYWYRQDPGQGLRLIYYSQIVNDFQKGDIAEGYSVSREKKESFPLTVTSAQKNPTAFYLCASSTASPFGYTFGSGTRLTVV.

The rearrangement uses TRBV11-3 and TRBJ2-7; 8 bases match TRBD1. Trimming took 5 bases from V and 4 from J; bases not matched to a gene: 7. This CDR3 has 14 amino acids. CDR1 is SGHNT, CDR2 YENEEA, per germline. The CDR3 coding sequence is TGTGCCAGCAGCCCCCGGGACAGGAATTACGAGCAGTACTTC. This encodes CASSPRDRNYEQYF.

Only one count was recorded for this clone. The chain carries TRBV5-1 and TRBJ1-4; a weak D match, TRBD1 (5 bases). Germline lookup yields CDR1 SGHRS and CDR2 YFSETQ. The CDR3 has 17 residues. V was clipped by 5 bases and J by 3 bases, with 20 bases between them. The CDR3 sequence is CASSRYGEGRSNEKLFF. CDR3 DNA: TGCGCCAGCAGTCGCTATGGAGAGGGGAGGTCTAATGAAAAACTGTTTTTT.

The chain is built from TRBV6-5 and TRBJ1-1, with D possibly TRBD1 on 5 matching bases. V shed 6 bases and J shed 3 bases, with 11 bases lying between them. Per germline, CDR1 MNHEY and CDR2 SVGAGI. CDR3 length: 13 amino acids. The CDR3 loop reads CASSLDSYTEAFF. The CDR3 DNA sequence: TGTGCCAGCAGCCTAGACAGTTACACTGAAGCTTTCTTT.